This TCR beta chain was documented in a study of T cell responses to AZD1222 COVID-19 vaccine. Overall study findings and caveats: The donor cohort was predominantly white British with a female majority, and clonal diversity may have been underestimated. It was only after the peak T cell response that any repertoires were sampled. Seropositive AZD1222 recipients at baseline numbered only five or six.

The method was immunoSEQ multiplex PCR; TCRdb's version includes in-frame clones alone and lacks a portion of them. The table has approximately 140,000 clones, about 92% seen once. Worth noting for this clone: Its target is unknown.

The CDR3 length is 14 residues. Looked up from germline, CDR1 is MNHEY and CDR2 is SVGAGI. V was shortened by 0 bases and J by 3 bases, with 9 bases between the two germline ends. The sample in question was peripheral blood, obtained on day 0 of AZD1222 vaccination. The sequence derives from an adult in good health. V is TRBV6-5 and J is TRBJ2-7; TRBD2 is a possible D gene (6 bases). The CDR3 spells CASSYSIGSYEQYF. The CDR3 bases are TGTGCCAGCAGTTACTCGATCGGGAGCTACGAGCAGTACTTC.